This TCR beta chain was recovered during a study of breast tumors, draining lymph nodes, adjacent tissues. With 4 bases removed from V and 10 bases from J, the gap between germline ends came to 16 bases. This CDR3 region has 13 residues. The V gene's germline CDR1 is SGHTA and CDR2 FQGNSA. The lymph nodes were axillary draining lymph nodes from breast cancer patients. TCRdb recomputed calls from the multiplex PCR reads with MiXCR, one row per CDR3 protein. The sample consists of 150,000 to 200,000 distinct CDR3 sequences, 30% to 35% of them appearing once. The receptor was derived from a female donor with breast cancer. Some clones in this sample may be carry-over from other donors' samples. The chain is built from TRBV7-2 and TRBJ1-2, with D uncertain. Material: axillary lymph node tissue. The CDR3 loop is CASSSSGGVSYTF. The CDR3 DNA sequence: TGTGCCAGCAGCTCCTCCGGTGGGGTGTCCTACACCTTC. The whole variable domain, filled in from reference TRBV7-2 and TRBJ1-2, reads GAGVSQSPSNKVTEKGKDVELRCDPISGHTALYWYRQSLGQGLEFLIYFQGNSAPDKSGLPSDRFSAERTGGSVSTLTIQRTQQEDSAVYLCASSSSGGVSYTFGSGTRLTVV.